One and the same sample provided the 22 T cell receptor beta chains below, sequenced in a study of blood T cell repertoires in COVID-19. Libraries were prepared by immunoSEQ multiplex PCR; TCRdb keeps only in-frame clonotypes and omits some of them. The table has some 260,000 clones, 80% to 90% seen once. Sequencing was performed on PBMCs or T cells enriched from blood (not recorded which). The receptor source for this set is a middle-aged man who had recovered from COVID-19.

J is TRBJ1-1 and V is TRBV30; TRBD1 might be the D (6 bases). The CDR3 totals 14 residues. The V gene lost 4 bases and the J gene lost 0 bases, with 12 bases spanning the gap. Germline CDR1 GTSNPN, CDR2 SVGIG (reference sequence). This CDR3 reads CAWNVGQLNTEAFF. In DNA, the CDR3 is TGTGCCTGGAATGTGGGACAATTGAACACTGAAGCTTTCTTT.

In the case of this clone: This CDR3 is also generated by other DNA sequences in the sample. The J gene is TRBJ1-5, the V gene TRBV2; no reliable D call. The CDR3 runs 12 residues. Trimming stripped 4 bases from V and 4 bases from J, with 5 bases between. CDR1 and CDR2 from the germline V gene are SNHLY and FYNNEI. The CDR3: CASSGQNQPQHF. The DNA for the CDR3 is TGTGCCAGCAGTGGTCAAAATCAGCCCCAGCATTTT.

This rearrangement joins TRBV19 to TRBJ2-6; TRBD1 matches 7 bases. There are 16 residues in the CDR3. Germline CDR1 reads LNHDA; CDR2 reads SQIVND (reference sequence). The V gene end was trimmed by 1 base and the J gene end by 4 bases; junction bases not matched to a gene: 4. CDR3 in amino acids: CASSIVGTAGANVLTF. The CDR3 DNA sequence: TGTGCCAGTAGTATAGTTGGGACAGCCGGGGCCAACGTCCTGACTTTC.

V and J are TRBV19 and TRBJ2-7; weak D call: TRBD2 (5 bases). V was cut by 5 bases and J by 2 bases, with 10 bases left in between. Germline V gene sequence: CDR1 LNHDA, CDR2 SQIVND (reference sequence). This CDR3 is built from 13 residues. CDR3 sequence: CASSEGFPYEQYF. The CDR3 coding sequence is TGTGCCAGTAGTGAGGGATTTCCCTACGAGCAGTACTTC. The full variable domain, its missing parts supplied by reference TRBV19 and TRBJ2-7, is DGGITQSPKYLFRKEGQNVTLSCEQNLNHDAMYWYRQDPGQGLRLIYYSQIVNDFQKGDIAEGYSVSREKKESFPLTVTSAQKNPTAFYLCASSEGFPYEQYFGPGTRLTVT.

The V and J genes are TRBV7-9 and TRBJ2-5; 10 bases match TRBD1. The ends lost 4 bases at V and 4 bases at J; junction bases unmatched: 6. CDR3 length equals 15 residues. The V gene's germline CDR1 is SEHNR and CDR2 FQNEAQ (reference sequence). This chain's CDR3 is CASSWGQGQGETQYF. CDR3 DNA: TGTGCCAGCAGCTGGGGACAGGGGCAGGGAGAGACCCAGTACTTC.

The chain has TRBV5-6 and TRBJ2-7, with TRBD1 identical over 11 bases. The trim removed 3 bases at V and 3 bases at J, leaving 5 bases unmatched. From germline, CDR1 is SGHDT and CDR2 YYEEEE. The CDR3 has 15 amino acids. The CDR3 region is CASSWAGTGGYEQYF. Here the CDR3 DNA reads TGTGCCAGCAGCTGGGCCGGGACAGGGGGCTACGAGCAGTACTTC.

This chain connects TRBV6-5 to TRBJ2-7; D is perhaps TRBD2 (5 bases). The germline CDR1 and CDR2 sequences are MNHEY and SVGAGI. The V end was cut by 5 bases, the J end by 1 base, with 15 bases between. CDR3 length: 15 amino acids. CDR3 DNA sequence: TGTGCCAGCAGTCCGACCGGCGGGTTTTCCTACGAGCAGTACTTC. It is translated as CASSPTGGFSYEQYF.

This chain uses TRBV3-1 (or the pseudogene TRBV3-2) with TRBJ2-3; D possibly corresponds to TRBD2 (5 bases). CDR3 length equals 15 residues. The germline V gene has CDR1 LGHDT and CDR2 YNNKEL (reference sequence). V lost 1 base and J lost 1, with 9 bases in between. The chain's CDR3 is CASSQGLARTDTQYF. The CDR3 bases are TGTGCCAGCAGCCAAGGCCTAGCTCGCACAGATACGCAGTATTTT.

CDR3 in amino acids: CASNFGTFAYNEQFF. The CDR3 DNA reads as TGTGCCAGCAACTTCGGGACTTTCGCTTACAATGAGCAGTTCTTC. The gene calls are TRBV7-2 and TRBJ2-1; TRBD2 might be the D (6 bases). The CDR3 has 15 amino acids. Per germline, CDR1 SGHTA and CDR2 FQGNSA. Trimming left V 7 bases short and J 4 bases short, with 17 bases between.

The chain links TRBV3-1 (or the pseudogene TRBV3-2) to TRBJ2-1; a weak D match, TRBD2 (5 bases). The CDR3 extends over 16 amino acids. Deletions cut 1 base from V and 4 bases from J, with 14 bases between. CDR1 LGHDT and CDR2 YNNKEL come from the germline V gene (reference sequence). CDR3 DNA: TGTGCCAGCAGCCAAGGAGGCGGACTCGGATACAATGAGCAGTTCTTC. It codes for CASSQGGGLGYNEQFF.

This chain links TRBV7-9 with TRBJ2-7; 7 nucleotides line up with TRBD1. The junction had 8 bases not matched to a gene; V was cut back by 8 bases and J by 4 bases. Germline loops: CDR1 SEHNR, CDR2 FQNEAQ (reference sequence). The CDR3 runs to 13 residues. This CDR3 reads CASGVGRGYEQYF. DNA of the CDR3: TGTGCCAGCGGGGTGGGCAGGGGGTACGAGCAGTACTTC. The whole variable domain, remainder taken from reference TRBV7-9 and TRBJ2-7, is DTGVSQNPRHKITKRGQNVTFRCDPISEHNRLYWYRQTLGQGPEFLTYFQNEAQLEKSRLLSDRFSAERPKGSFSTLEIQRTEQGDSAMYLCASGVGRGYEQYFGPGTRLTVT.

The chain carries TRBV4-2 and TRBJ2-6; D may be TRBD1 (5 bases). There are 18 residues in the CDR3. Trimming removed 4 bases at V and 2 bases at J, with 18 bases between. Germline V CDR1 and CDR2: LGHNA, YNFKEQ. The CDR3 here is CASSPTWGALTGANVLTF. Here the CDR3 DNA reads TGTGCCAGCAGCCCCACCTGGGGCGCTTTAACTGGGGCCAACGTCCTGACTTTC.

The CDR3 DNA follows: TGTGCCAGCAGCCTGGGACTTCGGGGCGAGACCCAGTACTTC. It is translated as CASSLGLRGETQYF. The chain has TRBV6-5 and TRBJ2-5; perhaps TRBD2 as D (6 bases). Trimming pared 6 bases from V and 5 bases from J, leaving 16 bases between. The CDR3 runs 14 residues. Germline CDR1 reads MNHEY; CDR2 reads SVGAGI.

CDR3 residues: CASRPDQGWGYTF. CDR3 nucleotides: TGTGCCAGCAGACCCGACCAGGGATGGGGCTACACCTTC. This chain uses TRBV6-5 with TRBJ1-2; the D gene is possibly TRBD1 (5 bases). V was trimmed by 6 bases and J by 8 bases, leaving 16 bases between them. The germline CDR1 and CDR2 sequences are MNHEY and SVGAGI. There are 13 residues in the CDR3.

This sequence joins TRBV27 and TRBJ2-4; 7 bases line up with TRBD2. The V segment lost 3 bases and the J segment 6 bases; nucleotides outside the gene matches: 2. Germline CDR1 and CDR2: MNHEY and SMNVEV (reference sequence). The CDR3 is made up of 13 amino acids. In DNA form, the CDR3 reads TGTGCCAGCAGTTTCTCTAGCGGAAACATTCAGTACTTC. This sequence encodes CASSFSSGNIQYF.

The gene calls are TRBV5-1 and TRBJ2-5; 10 bases are a match to TRBD2. Germline CDR1 reads SGHRS; CDR2 reads YFSETQ. The CDR3 covers 15 residues. Unmatched junction bases numbered 5, after V lost 1 base and J lost 5 bases. The CDR3 sequence: CASSLRTSGMETQYF. The CDR3 bases are TGCGCCAGCAGCTTGAGGACTAGCGGTATGGAGACCCAGTACTTC.

This clone has just a few counts. The J gene is TRBJ1-5, the V gene TRBV5-8; a possible D gene is TRBD1 (5 bases). The CDR3 loop spans 17 amino acids. Trimming shortened V by 4 bases and J by 1 base, and 18 bases separated the two germline ends. In germline, CDR1 is SGHTS, CDR2 YDEGEE. The CDR3 sequence is CASSPSWGVGSNQPQHF. The CDR3 DNA reads as TGTGCCAGCAGCCCATCCTGGGGGGTGGGCAGCAATCAGCCCCAGCATTTT.

This clone was observed once. The chain has TRBV25-1 and TRBJ1-2; D is ambiguous. The germline gives CDR1 MGHDK, CDR2 SYGVNS. Trimming pared 2 bases from V and 0 bases from J, leaving 13 bases between. The CDR3 runs 16 residues. CDR3 region: CASSETGSLANYGYTF. For the CDR3, the DNA is TGTGCCAGCAGTGAAACGGGGTCGTTAGCTAACTATGGCTACACCTTC.

This rearrangement joins TRBV7-8 to TRBJ1-5; possibly TRBD1 for D (5 bases). Trimming cost V 4 bases and J 5 bases, with 15 bases left between them. Germline CDR1 and CDR2: SGHVS and FQNEAQ. The CDR3 is made up of 15 amino acids. CDR3 protein: CASSSVSDTDQPQHF. CDR3 bases: TGTGCCAGCAGCTCTGTTTCGGACACAGATCAGCCCCAGCATTTT.

The chain is built from TRBV7-2 and TRBJ1-3, with D perhaps matching TRBD1 (5 bases). CDR1 and CDR2 (germline): SGHTA, FQGNSA. The germline V and J ends were trimmed by 5 bases and 6 bases, with 14 bases remaining between them. CDR3 size: 14 residues. This chain's CDR3 is CASSPQAGSNTIYF. CDR3 bases: TGTGCCAGCAGCCCACAGGCAGGGTCAAACACCATATATTTT.

This rearrangement joins TRBV7-2 to TRBJ1-5; D uncertain. V lost 1 base to trimming and J lost 4 bases, with 14 bases between them. Germline V gives CDR1 SGHTA, CDR2 FQGNSA. This CDR3 comprises 16 residues. The CDR3 spells CASSLGLQLENQPQHF. CDR3 DNA: TGTGCCAGCAGCTTAGGTCTACAGTTGGAAAATCAGCCCCAGCATTTT.

The rearrangement uses TRBV2 and TRBJ2-7; possible D gene TRBD1, 5 bases. Germline CDR1 SNHLY, CDR2 FYNNEI. The CDR3 has 11 amino acids. Trimming stripped 9 bases from V and 5 bases from J, with 11 bases between. CDR3 in amino acids: CARDTGNEQYF. DNA for the CDR3: TGTGCCAGGGACACAGGAAACGAGCAGTACTTC.